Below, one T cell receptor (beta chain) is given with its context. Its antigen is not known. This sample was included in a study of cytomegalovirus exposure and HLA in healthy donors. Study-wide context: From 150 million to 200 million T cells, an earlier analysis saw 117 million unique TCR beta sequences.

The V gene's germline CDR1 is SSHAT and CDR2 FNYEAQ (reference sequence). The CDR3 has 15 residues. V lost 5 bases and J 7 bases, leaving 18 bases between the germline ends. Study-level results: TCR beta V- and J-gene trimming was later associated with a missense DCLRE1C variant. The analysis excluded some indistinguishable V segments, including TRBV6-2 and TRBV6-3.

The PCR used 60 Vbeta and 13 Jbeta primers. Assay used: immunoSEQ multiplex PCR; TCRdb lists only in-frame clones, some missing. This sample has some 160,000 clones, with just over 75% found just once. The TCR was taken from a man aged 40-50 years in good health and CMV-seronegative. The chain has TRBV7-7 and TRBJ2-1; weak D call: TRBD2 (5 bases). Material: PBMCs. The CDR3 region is CASSLLVGAPNEQFF. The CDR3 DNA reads TGTGCCAGCAGCCTACTAGTGGGAGCGCCTAATGAGCAGTTCTTC.